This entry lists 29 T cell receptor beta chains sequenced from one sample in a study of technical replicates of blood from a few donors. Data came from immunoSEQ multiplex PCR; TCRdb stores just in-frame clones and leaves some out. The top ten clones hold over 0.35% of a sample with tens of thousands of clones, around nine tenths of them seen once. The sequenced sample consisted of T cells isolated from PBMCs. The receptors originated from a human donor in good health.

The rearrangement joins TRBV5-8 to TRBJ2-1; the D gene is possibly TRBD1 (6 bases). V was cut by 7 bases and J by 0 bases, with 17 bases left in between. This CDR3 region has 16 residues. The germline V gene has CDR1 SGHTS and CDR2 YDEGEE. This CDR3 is CASGSGQTSSYNEQFF. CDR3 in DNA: TGTGCCAGCGGATCGGGACAAACGAGCTCCTACAATGAGCAGTTCTTC.

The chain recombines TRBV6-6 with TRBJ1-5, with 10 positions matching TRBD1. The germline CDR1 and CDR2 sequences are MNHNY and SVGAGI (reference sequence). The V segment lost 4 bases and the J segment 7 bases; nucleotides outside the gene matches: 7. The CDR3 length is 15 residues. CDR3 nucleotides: TGTGCCAGCAGTTCGCCGACAGGGGGCGAGCAGCCCCAGCATTTT. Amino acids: CASSSPTGGEQPQHF.

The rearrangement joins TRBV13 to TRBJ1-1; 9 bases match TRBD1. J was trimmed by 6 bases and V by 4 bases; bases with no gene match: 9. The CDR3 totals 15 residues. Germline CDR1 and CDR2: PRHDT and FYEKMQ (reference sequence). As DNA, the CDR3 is TGTGCCAGCAGCTCCGCCGGGACAGGGAGGGCTGAAGCTTTCTTT. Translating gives CASSSAGTGRAEAFF.

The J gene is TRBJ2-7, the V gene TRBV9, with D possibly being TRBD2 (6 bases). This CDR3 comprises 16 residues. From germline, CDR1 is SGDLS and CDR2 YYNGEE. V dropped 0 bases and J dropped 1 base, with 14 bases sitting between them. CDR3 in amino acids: CASSVGGGKASYEQYF. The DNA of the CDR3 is TGTGCCAGCAGCGTAGGTGGCGGGAAGGCTTCCTACGAGCAGTACTTC.

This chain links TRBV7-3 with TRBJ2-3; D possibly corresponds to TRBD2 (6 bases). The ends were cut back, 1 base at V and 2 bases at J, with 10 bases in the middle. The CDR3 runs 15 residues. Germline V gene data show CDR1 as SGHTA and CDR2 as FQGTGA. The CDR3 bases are TGTGCCAGCAGCTTAAGTAGCGGAATCACAGATACGCAGTATTTT. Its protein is CASSLSSGITDTQYF. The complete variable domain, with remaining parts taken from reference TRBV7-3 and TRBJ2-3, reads GAGVSQTPSNKVTEKGKYVELRCDPISGHTALYWYRQSLGQGPEFLIYFQGTGAADDSGLPNDRFFAVRPEGSVSTLKIQRTERGDSAVYLCASSLSSGITDTQYFGPGTRLTVL.

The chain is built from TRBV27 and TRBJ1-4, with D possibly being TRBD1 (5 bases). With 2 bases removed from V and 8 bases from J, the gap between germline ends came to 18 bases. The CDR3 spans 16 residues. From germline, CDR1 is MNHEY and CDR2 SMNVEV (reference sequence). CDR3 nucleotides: TGTGCCAGCAGTTTAGGGAACAGGAACGGTAGGGAAAAACTGTTTTTT. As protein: CASSLGNRNGREKLFF.

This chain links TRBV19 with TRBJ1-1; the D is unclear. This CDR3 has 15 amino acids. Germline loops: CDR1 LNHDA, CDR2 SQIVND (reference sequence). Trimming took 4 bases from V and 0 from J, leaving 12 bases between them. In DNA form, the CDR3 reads TGTGCCAGTAGTACGGTTGCGGATATGAACACTGAAGCTTTCTTT. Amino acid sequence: CASSTVADMNTEAFF.

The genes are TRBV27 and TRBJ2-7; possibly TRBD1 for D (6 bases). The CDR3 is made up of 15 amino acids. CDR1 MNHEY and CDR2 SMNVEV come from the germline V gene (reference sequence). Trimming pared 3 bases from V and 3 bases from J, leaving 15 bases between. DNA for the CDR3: TGTGCCAGCAGTTTGTACACAGGGATGGGCTACGAGCAGTACTTC. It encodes CASSLYTGMGYEQYF.

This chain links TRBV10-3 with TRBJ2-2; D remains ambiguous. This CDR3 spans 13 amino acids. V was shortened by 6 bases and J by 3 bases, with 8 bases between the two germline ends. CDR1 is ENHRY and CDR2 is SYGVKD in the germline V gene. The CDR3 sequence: CAIRFDYTGELFF. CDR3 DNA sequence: TGTGCCATCAGATTTGACTACACCGGGGAGCTGTTTTTT.

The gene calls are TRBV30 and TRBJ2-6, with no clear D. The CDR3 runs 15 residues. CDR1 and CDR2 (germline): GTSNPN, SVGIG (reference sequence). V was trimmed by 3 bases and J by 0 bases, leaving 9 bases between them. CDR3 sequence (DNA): TGTGCCTGGAGCCTATCAAGCTCTGGGGCCAACGTCCTGACTTTC. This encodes CAWSLSSSGANVLTF.

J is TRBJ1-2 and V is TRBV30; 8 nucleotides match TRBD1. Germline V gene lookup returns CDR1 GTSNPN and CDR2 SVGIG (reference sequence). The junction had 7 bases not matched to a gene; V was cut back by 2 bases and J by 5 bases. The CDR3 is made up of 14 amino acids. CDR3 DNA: TGTGCCTGGAGTCCCGACAGGGGATATTATGGCTACACCTTC. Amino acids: CAWSPDRGYYGYTF.

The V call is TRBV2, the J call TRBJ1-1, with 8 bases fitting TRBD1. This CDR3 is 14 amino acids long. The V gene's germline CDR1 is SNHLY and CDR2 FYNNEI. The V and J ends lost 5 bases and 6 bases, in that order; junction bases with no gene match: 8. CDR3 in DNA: TGTGCCAGCAGTTGGGACAGGTCCGAGGCTGAAGCTTTCTTT. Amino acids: CASSWDRSEAEAFF.

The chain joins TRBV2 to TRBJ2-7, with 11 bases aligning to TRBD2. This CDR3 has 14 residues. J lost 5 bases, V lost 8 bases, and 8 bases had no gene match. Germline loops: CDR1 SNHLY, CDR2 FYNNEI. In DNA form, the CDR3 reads TGTGCCAGCGGTACTAGCGGGAGCGTCCACGAGCAGTACTTC. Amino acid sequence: CASGTSGSVHEQYF.

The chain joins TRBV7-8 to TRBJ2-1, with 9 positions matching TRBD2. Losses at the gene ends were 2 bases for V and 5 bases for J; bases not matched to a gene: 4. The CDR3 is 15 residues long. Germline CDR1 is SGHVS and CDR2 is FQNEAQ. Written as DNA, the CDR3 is TGTGCCAGCAGCTTACCGTCTAGCGGGAACAATGAGCAGTTCTTC. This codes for CASSLPSSGNNEQFF. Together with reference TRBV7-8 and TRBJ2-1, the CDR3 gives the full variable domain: GAGVSQSPRYKVAKRGQDVALRCDPISGHVSLFWYQQALGQGPEFLTYFQNEAQLDKSGLPSDRFFAERPEGSVSTLKIQRTQQEDSAVYLCASSLPSSGNNEQFFGPGTRLTVL.

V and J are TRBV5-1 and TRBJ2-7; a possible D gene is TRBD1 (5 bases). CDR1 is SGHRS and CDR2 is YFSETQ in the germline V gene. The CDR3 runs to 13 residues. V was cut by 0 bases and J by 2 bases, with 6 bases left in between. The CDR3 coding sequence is TGCGCCAGCAGCTTGGAGGGGACCTACGAGCAGTACTTC. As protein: CASSLEGTYEQYF.

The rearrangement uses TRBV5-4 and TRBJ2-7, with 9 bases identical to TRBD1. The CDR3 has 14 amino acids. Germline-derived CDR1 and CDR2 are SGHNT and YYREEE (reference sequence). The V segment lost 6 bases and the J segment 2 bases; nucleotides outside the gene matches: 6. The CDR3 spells CASNAGTGTYEQYF. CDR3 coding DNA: TGTGCCAGCAACGCCGGGACAGGGACCTACGAGCAGTACTTC.

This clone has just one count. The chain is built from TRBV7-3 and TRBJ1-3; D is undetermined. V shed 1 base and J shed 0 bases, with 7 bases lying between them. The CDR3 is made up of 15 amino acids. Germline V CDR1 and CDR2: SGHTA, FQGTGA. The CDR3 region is CASSLSGHSGNTIYF. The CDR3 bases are TGTGCCAGCAGCTTAAGTGGCCACTCTGGAAACACCATATATTTT.

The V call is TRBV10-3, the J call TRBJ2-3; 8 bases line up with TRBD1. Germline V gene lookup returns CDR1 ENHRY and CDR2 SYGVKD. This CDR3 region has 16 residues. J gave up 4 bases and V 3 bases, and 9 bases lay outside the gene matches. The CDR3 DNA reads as TGTGCCATCAGTGATACCGGACAGGGAGGAGCAGATACGCAGTATTTT. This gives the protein CAISDTGQGGADTQYF.

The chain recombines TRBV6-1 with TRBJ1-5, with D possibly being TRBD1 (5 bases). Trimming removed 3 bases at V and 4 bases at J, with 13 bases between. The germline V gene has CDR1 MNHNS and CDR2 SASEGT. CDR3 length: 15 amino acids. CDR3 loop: CASSEWRQWNQPQHF. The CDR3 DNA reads TGTGCCAGCAGTGAGTGGAGACAGTGGAATCAGCCCCAGCATTTT.

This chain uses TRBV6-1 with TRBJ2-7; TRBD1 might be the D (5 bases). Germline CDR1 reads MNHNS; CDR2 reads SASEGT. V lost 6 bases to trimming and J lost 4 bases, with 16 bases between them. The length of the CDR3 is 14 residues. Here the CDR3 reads CASRASQGGYEQYF. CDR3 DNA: TGTGCCAGCAGGGCATCCCAGGGTGGGTACGAGCAGTACTTC.

The CDR3 coding sequence is TGTGCCAGCAAGGGACTATCGAGTCGAGAGCAGTTCTTC. Amino acid sequence: CASKGLSSREQFF. The chain recombines TRBV2 with TRBJ2-1; 7 bases match TRBD2. Germline V gene data show CDR1 as SNHLY and CDR2 as FYNNEI. This CDR3 is built from 13 residues. The trim removed 7 bases at V and 10 bases at J, leaving 10 bases unmatched.

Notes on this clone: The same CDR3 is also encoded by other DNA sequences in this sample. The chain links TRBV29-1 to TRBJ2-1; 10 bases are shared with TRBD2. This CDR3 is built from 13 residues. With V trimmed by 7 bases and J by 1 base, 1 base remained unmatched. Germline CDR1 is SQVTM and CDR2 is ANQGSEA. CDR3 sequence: CSGAGGSYNEQFF. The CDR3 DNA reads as TGCAGCGGAGCGGGAGGGTCCTACAATGAGCAGTTCTTC.

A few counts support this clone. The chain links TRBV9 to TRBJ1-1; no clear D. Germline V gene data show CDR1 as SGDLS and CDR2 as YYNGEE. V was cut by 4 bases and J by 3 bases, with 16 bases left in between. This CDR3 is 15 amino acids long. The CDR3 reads CASSINVEGDTEAFF. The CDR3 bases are TGTGCCAGCAGCATCAACGTGGAGGGTGACACTGAAGCTTTCTTT.

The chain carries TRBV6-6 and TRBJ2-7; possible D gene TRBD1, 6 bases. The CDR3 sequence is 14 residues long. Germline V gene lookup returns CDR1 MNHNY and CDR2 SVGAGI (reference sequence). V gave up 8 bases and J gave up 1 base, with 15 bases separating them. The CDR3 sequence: CASLMGTGSYEQYF. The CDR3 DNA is TGTGCCAGCCTTATGGGCACAGGGTCCTACGAGCAGTACTTC.

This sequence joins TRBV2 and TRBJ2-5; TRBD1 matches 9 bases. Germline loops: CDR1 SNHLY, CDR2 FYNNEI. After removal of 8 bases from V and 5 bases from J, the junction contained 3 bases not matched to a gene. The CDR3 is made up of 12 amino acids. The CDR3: CASLGQGETQYF. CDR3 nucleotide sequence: TGTGCCAGCCTGGGACAGGGCGAGACCCAGTACTTC.

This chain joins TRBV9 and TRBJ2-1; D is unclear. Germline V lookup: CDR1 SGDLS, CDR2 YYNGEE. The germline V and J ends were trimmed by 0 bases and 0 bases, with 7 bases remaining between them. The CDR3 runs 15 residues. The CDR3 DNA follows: TGTGCCAGCAGCGTAGGACAAAACTCCTACAATGAGCAGTTCTTC. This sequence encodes CASSVGQNSYNEQFF.

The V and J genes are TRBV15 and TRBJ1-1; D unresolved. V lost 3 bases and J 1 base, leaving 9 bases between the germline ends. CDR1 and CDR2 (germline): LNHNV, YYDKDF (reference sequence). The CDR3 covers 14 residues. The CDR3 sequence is CATSRVGRNTEAFF. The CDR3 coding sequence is TGTGCCACCAGCAGGGTAGGGAGGAACACTGAAGCTTTCTTT.

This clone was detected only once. CDR3 nucleotides: TGTGCCAGCAGTTTTTTTCAGGGCCAAGAGACCCAGTACTTC. This sequence encodes CASSFFQGQETQYF. The V call is TRBV27, the J call TRBJ2-5, with D perhaps matching TRBD1 (5 bases). Germline loops: CDR1 MNHEY, CDR2 SMNVEV (reference sequence). The V end was cut by 3 bases, the J end by 1 base, with 9 bases between. The CDR3 has 14 residues.

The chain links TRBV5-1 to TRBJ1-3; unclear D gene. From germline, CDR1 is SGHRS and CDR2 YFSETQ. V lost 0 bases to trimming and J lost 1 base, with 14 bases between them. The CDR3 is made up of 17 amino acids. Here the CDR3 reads CASSLGAPAGSGNTIYF. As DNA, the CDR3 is TGCGCCAGCAGCTTGGGGGCCCCAGCGGGTTCTGGAAACACCATATATTTT.